This T cell receptor (beta chain) was identified in a study of blood T cell repertoires in COVID-19. V was clipped by 6 bases and J by 8 bases; unmatched bases: 7. CDR1 is SGHAT and CDR2 is FQNNGV in the germline V gene. The CDR3 covers 15 residues. Authors' methods: Reference gene primer amplification yielded estimated nucleated cell counts. Generated by immunoSEQ multiplex PCR, the TCRdb table keeps only in-frame clones and is missing some. V, J and clone size derive from that table, while D and trimming were established from the DNA sequence. Of fewer than 70,000 clones listed, roughly 83% are singletons. This clone was recorded a few times.

The TCR sequence derives from a man in his forties or fifties with active COVID-19. This chain uses TRBV11-2 with TRBJ2-2, with TRBD1 matching over 12 bases. The specimen was peripheral blood. CDR3 residues: CASRSGQGARGELFF. CDR3 nucleotides: TGTGCCAGCAGGTCGGGACAGGGGGCGCGGGGGGAGCTGTTTTTT.